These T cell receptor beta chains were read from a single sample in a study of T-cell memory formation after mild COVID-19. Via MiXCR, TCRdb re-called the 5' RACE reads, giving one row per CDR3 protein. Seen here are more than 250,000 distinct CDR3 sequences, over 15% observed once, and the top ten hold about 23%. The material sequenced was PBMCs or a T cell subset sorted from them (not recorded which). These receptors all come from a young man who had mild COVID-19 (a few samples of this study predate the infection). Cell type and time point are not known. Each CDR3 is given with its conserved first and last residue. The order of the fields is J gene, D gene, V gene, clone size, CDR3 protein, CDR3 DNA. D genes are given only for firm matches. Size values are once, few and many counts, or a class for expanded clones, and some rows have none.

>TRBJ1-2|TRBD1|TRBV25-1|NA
CASGAGGGGYTF
TGTGCCAGCGGGGCAGGGGGCGGTGGCTACACCTTC
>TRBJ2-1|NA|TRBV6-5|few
CASSYDWGPANEQFF
TGTGCCAGCAGTTACGATTGGGGCCCGGCCAATGAGCAGTTCTTC
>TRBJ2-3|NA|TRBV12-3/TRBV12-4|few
CASSRDVTGRDTQYF
TGTGCCAGCAGTAGGGATGTGACGGGAAGGGATACGCAGTATTTT
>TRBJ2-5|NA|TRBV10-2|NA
CASSGREENQETQYF
TGCGCCAGCAGTGGCCGCGAAGAAAACCAAGAGACCCAGTACTTC
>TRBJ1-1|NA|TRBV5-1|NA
CASSLAQGGEAFF
TGCGCCAGCAGCTTGGCACAGGGAGGTGAAGCTTTCTTT
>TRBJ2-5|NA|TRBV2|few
CASSKDRYQETQYF
TGTGCCAGCTCGAAAGACAGGTACCAAGAGACCCAGTACTTC
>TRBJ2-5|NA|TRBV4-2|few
CASSQATGDGETQYF
TGTGCCAGCAGCCAAGCAACGGGGGACGGGGAGACCCAGTACTTC
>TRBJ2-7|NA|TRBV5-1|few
CASSFHRDEQYF
TGCGCCAGCAGCTTTCACAGGGACGAGCAGTACTTC
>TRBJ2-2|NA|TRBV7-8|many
CASSPRQAKNTGELFF
TGTGCCAGCAGCCCAAGACAGGCAAAGAACACCGGGGAGCTGTTTTTT
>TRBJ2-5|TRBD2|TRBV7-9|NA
CASSDRLAGYQETQYF
TGTGCCAGCAGCGACCGACTAGCGGGGTACCAAGAGACCCAGTACTTC
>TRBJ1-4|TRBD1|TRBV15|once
CATSRDLDRVEKLFF
TGTGCCACCAGCAGAGACCTAGACAGGGTTGAAAAACTGTTTTTT
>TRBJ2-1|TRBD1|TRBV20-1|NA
CSARDLGGQVYNEQFF
TGCAGTGCTAGAGATCTTGGGGGACAGGTTTATAATGAGCAGTTCTTC
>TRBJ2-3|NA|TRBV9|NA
CASSAEGGPPSTDTQYF
TGTGCCAGCAGCGCGGAGGGGGGGCCACCTAGCACAGATACGCAGTATTTT
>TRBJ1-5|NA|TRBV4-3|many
CASSQVVNQPQHF
TGCGCCAGCAGCCAAGTCGTCAATCAGCCCCAGCATTTT
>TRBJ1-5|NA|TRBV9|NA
CASSVEGSNQPQHF
TGTGCCAGCAGCGTAGAGGGAAGCAATCAGCCCCAGCATTTT
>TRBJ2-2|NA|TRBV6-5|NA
CASSYGEGAGELFF
TGTGCCAGCAGTTACGGCGAGGGGGCCGGGGAGCTGTTTTTT
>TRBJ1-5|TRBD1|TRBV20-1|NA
CSARDPTGWAQPQHF
TGCAGTGCTAGAGATCCGACAGGGTGGGCTCAGCCCCAGCATTTT
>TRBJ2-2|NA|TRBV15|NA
CATGRGVTNTGELFF
TGTGCCACCGGACGAGGGGTAACGAACACCGGGGAGCTGTTTTTT
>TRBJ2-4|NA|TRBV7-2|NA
CASSLQEGIQYF
TGTGCCAGCAGCTTGCAGGAGGGCATTCAGTACTTC
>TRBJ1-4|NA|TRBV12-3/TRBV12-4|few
CASSLGQLEKLFF
TGTGCCAGCAGTTTAGGACAACTTGAAAAACTGTTTTTT
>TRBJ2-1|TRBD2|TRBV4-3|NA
CASSQDLGRGRSNEQFF
TGCGCCAGCAGCCAAGATCTAGGGCGCGGGAGGTCTAATGAGCAGTTCTTC
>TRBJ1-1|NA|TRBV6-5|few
CASRTGTSNTEAFF
TGTGCCAGCAGAACCGGGACGTCAAACACTGAAGCTTTCTTT
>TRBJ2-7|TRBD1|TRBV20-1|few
CSASSPQGARLIAYEQYF
TGCAGTGCTAGTAGTCCACAGGGGGCCCGACTTATAGCCTACGAGCAGTACTTC
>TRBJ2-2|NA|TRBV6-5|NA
CASRSGGTDTGELFF
TGTGCCAGCAGATCTGGGGGGACCGACACCGGGGAGCTGTTTTTT
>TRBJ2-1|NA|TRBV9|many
CASSPSTSNEQFF
TGTGCCAGCAGCCCGTCAACTTCCAATGAGCAGTTCTTC
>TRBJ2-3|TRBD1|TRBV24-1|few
CATSDPDRADTQYF
TGTGCCACCAGTGATCCGGACAGGGCAGATACGCAGTATTTT
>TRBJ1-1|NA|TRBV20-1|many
CSARRPDHTEAFF
TGCAGTGCTAGACGGCCGGACCACACTGAAGCTTTCTTT
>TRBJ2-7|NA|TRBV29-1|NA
CSAWTGMEGYEQYF
TGCAGCGCCTGGACGGGGATGGAGGGCTACGAGCAGTACTTC
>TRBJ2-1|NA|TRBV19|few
CASSWVGRGHNEQFF
TGTGCCAGTAGTTGGGTTGGGAGAGGGCACAATGAGCAGTTCTTC
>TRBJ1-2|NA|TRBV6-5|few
CASSYMGSYGYTF
TGTGCCAGCAGTTACATGGGGTCTTATGGCTACACCTTC
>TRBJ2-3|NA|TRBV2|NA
CAGTGAPDTQYF
TGTGCCGGAACGGGGGCCCCAGATACGCAGTATTTT
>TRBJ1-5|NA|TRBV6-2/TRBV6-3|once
CASSALGLGAGPQHF
TGTGCCAGCAGTGCCCTGGGCCTGGGCGCTGGGCCCCAGCATTTT